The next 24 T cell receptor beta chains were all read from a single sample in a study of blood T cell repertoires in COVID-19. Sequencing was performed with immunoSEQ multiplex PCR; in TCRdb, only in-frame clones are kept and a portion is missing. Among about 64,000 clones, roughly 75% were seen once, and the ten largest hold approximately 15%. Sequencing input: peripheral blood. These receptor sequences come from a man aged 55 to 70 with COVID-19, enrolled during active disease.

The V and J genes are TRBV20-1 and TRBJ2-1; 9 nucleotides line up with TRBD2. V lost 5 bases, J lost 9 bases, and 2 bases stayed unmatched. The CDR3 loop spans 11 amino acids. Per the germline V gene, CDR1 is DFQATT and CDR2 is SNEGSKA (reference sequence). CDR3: CSAQREAEQFF. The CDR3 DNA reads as TGCAGTGCTCAGCGGGAGGCTGAGCAGTTCTTC.

Here the CDR3 DNA reads TGTGCCAGCAGTTACTCGAGGGCAGTGAACTATGGCTACACCTTC. Amino acid sequence: CASSYSRAVNYGYTF. The V and J genes are TRBV6-5 and TRBJ1-2; the D is unclear. CDR3 length: 15 residues. Germline V lookup: CDR1 MNHEY, CDR2 SVGAGI. The V end lost 0 bases, the J end lost 2 bases, and 10 bases lay between the germline ends.

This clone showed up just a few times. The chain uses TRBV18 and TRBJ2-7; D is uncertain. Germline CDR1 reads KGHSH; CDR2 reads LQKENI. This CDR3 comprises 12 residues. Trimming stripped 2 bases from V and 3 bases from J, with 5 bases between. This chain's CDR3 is CASSPGSYEQYF. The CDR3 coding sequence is TGTGCCAGCTCACCAGGTAGCTACGAGCAGTACTTC.

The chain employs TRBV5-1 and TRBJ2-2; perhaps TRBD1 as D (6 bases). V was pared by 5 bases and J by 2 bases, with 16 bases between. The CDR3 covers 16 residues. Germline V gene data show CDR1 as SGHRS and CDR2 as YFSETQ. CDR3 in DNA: TGCGCCAGCAGTAGTATACAGGGACGTAACACCGGGGAGCTGTTTTTT. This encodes CASSSIQGRNTGELFF.

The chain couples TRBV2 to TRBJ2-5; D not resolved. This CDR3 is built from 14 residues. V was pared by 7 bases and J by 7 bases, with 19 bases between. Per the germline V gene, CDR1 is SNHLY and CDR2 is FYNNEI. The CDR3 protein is CASKVVGTSGTQYF. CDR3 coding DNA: TGTGCCAGCAAGGTTGTAGGAACCTCGGGGACCCAGTACTTC.

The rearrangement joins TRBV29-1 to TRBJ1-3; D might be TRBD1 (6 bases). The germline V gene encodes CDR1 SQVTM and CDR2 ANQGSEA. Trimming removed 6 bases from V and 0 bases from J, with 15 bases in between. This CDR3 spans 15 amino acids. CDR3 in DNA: TGCAGCGTGCGGGCTGGACAGAACTCTGGAAACACCATATATTTT. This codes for CSVRAGQNSGNTIYF.

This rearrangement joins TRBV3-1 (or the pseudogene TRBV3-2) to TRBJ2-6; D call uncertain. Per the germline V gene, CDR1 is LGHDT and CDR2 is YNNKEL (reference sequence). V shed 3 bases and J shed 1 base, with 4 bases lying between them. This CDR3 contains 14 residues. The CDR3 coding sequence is TGTGCCAGCAGCCACGGGTCTGGGGCCAACGTCCTGACTTTC. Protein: CASSHGSGANVLTF.

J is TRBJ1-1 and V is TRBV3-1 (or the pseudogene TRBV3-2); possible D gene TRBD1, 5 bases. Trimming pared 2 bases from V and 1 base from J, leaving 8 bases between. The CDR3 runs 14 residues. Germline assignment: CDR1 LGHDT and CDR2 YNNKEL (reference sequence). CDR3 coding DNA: TGTGCCAGCAGCCAACCCGGGGGGAACACTGAAGCTTTCTTT. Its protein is CASSQPGGNTEAFF.

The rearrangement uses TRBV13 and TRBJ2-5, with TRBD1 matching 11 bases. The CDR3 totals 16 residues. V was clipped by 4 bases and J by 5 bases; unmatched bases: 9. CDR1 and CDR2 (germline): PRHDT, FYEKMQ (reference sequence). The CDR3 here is CASSSGTGGIGETQYF. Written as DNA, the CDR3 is TGTGCCAGCAGCTCCGGGACAGGGGGTATTGGGGAGACCCAGTACTTC.

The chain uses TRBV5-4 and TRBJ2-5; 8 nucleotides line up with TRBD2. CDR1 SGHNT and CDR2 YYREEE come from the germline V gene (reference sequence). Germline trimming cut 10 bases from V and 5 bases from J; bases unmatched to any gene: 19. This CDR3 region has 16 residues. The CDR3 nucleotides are TGTGCCTTCTCAGAGGGGCCTAGCGGGTTTCGGGAGACCCAGTACTTC. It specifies CAFSEGPSGFRETQYF.

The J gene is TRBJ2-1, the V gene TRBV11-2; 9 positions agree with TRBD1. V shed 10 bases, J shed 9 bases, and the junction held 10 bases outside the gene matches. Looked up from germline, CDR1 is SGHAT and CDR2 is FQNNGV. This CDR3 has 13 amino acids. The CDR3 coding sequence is TGTGCCACCACTGGACAGGGGAGGATTGAGCAGTTCTTC. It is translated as CATTGQGRIEQFF.

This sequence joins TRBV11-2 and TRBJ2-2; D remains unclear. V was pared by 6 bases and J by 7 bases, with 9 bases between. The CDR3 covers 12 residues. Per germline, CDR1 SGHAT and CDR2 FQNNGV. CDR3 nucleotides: TGTGCCAGCAGTCCCCCATTCGGGGAGCTGTTTTTT. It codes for CASSPPFGELFF. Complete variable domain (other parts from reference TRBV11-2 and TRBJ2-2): EAGVAQSPRYKIIEKRQSVAFWCNPISGHATLYWYQQILGQGPKLLIQFQNNGVVDDSQLPKDRFSAERLKGVDSTLKIQPAKLEDSAVYLCASSPPFGELFFGEGSRLTVL.

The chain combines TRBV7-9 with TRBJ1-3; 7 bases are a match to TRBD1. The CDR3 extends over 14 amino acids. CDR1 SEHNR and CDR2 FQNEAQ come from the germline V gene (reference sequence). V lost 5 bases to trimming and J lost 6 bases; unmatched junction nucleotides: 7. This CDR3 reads CASSRPTGENTIYF. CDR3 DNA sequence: TGTGCCAGCAGCCGACCAACAGGGGAAAACACCATATATTTT.

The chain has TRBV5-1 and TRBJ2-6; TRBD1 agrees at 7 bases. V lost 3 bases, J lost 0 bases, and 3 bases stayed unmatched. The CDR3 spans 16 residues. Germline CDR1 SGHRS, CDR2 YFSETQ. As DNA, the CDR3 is TGCGCCAGCAGCTCGGGACAGATCTCTGGGGCCAACGTCCTGACTTTC. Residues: CASSSGQISGANVLTF.

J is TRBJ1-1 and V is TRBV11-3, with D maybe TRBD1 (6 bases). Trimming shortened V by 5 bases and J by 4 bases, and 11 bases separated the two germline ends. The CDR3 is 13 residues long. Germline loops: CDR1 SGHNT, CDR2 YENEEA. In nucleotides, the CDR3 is TGTGCCAGCAGCCCCGACAGGAGCACTGAAGCTTTCTTT. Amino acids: CASSPDRSTEAFF.

DNA of the CDR3: TGCGCCAGCAGCACCACTATACAGGGGACGGGCTACAATGAGCAGTTCTTC. Residues: CASSTTIQGTGYNEQFF. The V gene is TRBV5-1, the J gene TRBJ2-1; 7 bases fit TRBD1. The CDR3 covers 17 residues. Trimming at V came to 4 bases and at J to 3 bases, leaving 13 bases not matched to a gene. Germline V gives CDR1 SGHRS, CDR2 YFSETQ.

The chain's CDR3 is CASSQEGAYGYTF. DNA for the CDR3: TGTGCCAGCAGCCAGGAAGGGGCGTATGGCTACACCTTC. The V and J genes are TRBV16 and TRBJ1-2, with D possibly being TRBD1 (5 bases). The V and J ends lost 3 bases and 5 bases respectively, with 10 bases between them. The CDR3 is 13 amino acids. CDR1 and CDR2 from the germline V gene are KGHSY and FQNENV.

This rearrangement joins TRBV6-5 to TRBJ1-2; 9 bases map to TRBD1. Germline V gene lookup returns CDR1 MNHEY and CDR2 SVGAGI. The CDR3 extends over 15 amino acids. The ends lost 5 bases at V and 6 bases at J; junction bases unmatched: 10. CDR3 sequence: CASSRTGTGRDGYTF. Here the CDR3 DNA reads TGTGCCAGCAGTCGGACCGGGACAGGGAGGGATGGCTACACCTTC.

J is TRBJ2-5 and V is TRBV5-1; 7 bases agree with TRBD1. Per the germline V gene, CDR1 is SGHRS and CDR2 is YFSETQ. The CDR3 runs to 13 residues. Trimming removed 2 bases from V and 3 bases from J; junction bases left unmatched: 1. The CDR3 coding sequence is TGCGCCAGCAGCTTAGGGACAGAAGAGACCCAGTACTTC. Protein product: CASSLGTEETQYF.

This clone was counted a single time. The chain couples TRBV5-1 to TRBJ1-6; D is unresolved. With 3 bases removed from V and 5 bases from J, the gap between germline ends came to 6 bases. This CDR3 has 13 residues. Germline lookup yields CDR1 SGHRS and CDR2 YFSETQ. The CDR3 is CASSSQNNSPLHF. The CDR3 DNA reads TGCGCCAGCAGCTCTCAGAATAATTCACCCCTCCACTTT. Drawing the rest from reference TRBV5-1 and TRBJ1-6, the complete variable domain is KAGVTQTPRYLIKTRGQQVTLSCSPISGHRSVSWYQQTPGQGLQFLFEYFSETQRNKGNFPGRFSGRQFSNSRSEMNVSTLELGDSALYLCASSSQNNSPLHFGNGTRLTVT.

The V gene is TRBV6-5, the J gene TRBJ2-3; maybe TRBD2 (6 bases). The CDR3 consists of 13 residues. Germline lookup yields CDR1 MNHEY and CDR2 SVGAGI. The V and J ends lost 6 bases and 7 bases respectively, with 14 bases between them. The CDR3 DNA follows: TGTGCCAGCAGACGGGACTCATCCCATACGCAGTATTTT. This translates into CASRRDSSHTQYF.

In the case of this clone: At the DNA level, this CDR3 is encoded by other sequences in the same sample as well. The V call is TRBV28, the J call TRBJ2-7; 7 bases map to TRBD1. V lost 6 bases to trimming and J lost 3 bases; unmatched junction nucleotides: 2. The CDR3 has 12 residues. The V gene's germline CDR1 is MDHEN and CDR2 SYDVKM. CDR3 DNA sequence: TGTGCCAGCAGAAGACAGGGCTACGAGCAGTACTTC. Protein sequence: CASRRQGYEQYF.

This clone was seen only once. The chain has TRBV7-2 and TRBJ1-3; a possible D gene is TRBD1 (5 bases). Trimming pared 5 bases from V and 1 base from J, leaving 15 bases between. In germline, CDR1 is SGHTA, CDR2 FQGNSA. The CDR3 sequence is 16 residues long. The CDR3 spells CASSPRVLMSGNTIYF. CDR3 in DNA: TGTGCCAGCAGCCCCAGGGTTCTAATGTCTGGAAACACCATATATTTT.

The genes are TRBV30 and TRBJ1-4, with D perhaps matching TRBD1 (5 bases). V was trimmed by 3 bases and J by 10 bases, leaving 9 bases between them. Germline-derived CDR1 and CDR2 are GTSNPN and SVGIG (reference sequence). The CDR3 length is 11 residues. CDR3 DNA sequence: TGTGCCTGGAGGCAGGGAGGAAAACTGTTTTTT. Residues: CAWRQGGKLFF.